These T cell receptor beta chains were read from a single sample in a study of cytomegalovirus exposure and HLA in healthy donors. Only in-frame clones appear in the TCRdb table, and some are missing; sequencing was by immunoSEQ multiplex PCR. The table includes 180,000 or so clones, just over 75% detected once. The sequenced sample consisted of PBMCs. The receptors shown here come from a man between 18 and 29 years old in good health and CMV-seronegative. CDR3s leave out the opening cysteine and the closing phenylalanine or tryptophan.

length,V,CDR3
16,TRBV11-3,ASSLGGRTSHGGNEQF
13,TRBV7-2,ASSRQDFSGYEQY
10,TRBV7-3,ASSLSASEQF
15,TRBV11-3,ASSPLTGTGSSYEQY
13,TRBV27,ASSLFSGGGNEQF
15,TRBV5-4,ASSLGTSGGPYNEQF
15,TRBV11-1,ASSSPRRTSNTDTQY
13,TRBV6-5,ASSYGVLWPGEQY
10,TRBV11-2,ASSPGGPSLH
12,TRBV18,ASSRDRSNSPLH
16,TRBV7-2,ASSLTAGAASSYNEQF
11,TRBV19,ASSVQGTGELF
16,TRBV7-3,ASSRKSSGTGGTDTQY
12,TRBV7-6,ASSLRTGPNEQF
10,TRBV29-1,SVESDPYEQY
14,TRBV7-2,ASSVPPRQGSDTQY
13,TRBV30,ASQWRGRMNTEAF
12,TRBV30,AWSAGSPPDTQY
10,TRBV10-3,AISEGGGEQY
12,TRBV7-6,ASSGGGQADGYT
13,TRBV28,ASSYGLVSTDTQY
12,TRBV7-2,ASSSGGYTDTQY
15,TRBV4-2,ASSQDLPATGDQPQH
14,TRBV5-1,ASSRDSFSGANVLT
13,TRBV7-2,ASSLAGSGANVLT
13,TRBV30,AWSFQGGFKNIQY
12,TRBV27,ASSLLGRADTQY
11,TRBV27,ASSLAVFTEAF
9,TRBV7-8,ASSPFYEQY
14,TRBV29-1,SVENPPGGKQETQY
13,TRBV5-4,ASQDTQGRGNEQF
11,TRBV18,ASSPGGANVLT
12,TRBV18,ASSAARGQETQY
11,TRBV27,ASSGTDRGGYT
11,TRBV10-3,AISRGSYNEQF
16,TRBV9,ASSARTSGGVSTDTQY
11,TRBV4-2,ASSQDRGWEQY
14,TRBV6-1,ASSARPGQGDSPLH
17,TRBV7-9,SSSSGPPSRTRGTGELF
13,TRBV14,ASSRVGGLNTEAF
13,TRBV4-3,ASSRLMSEKETQY
14,TRBV7-2,ASTPQGPRAGNTIY
12,TRBV19,ASSAYGQDYGYT
13,TRBV30,AWMAGTGVGGELF
15,TRBV7-9,SSSPISGLSKGTEAF
14,TRBV27,ASSSRGGGRDSPLH
13,TRBV19,ASSNQGAGANVLT
14,TRBV30,AWGEKGTGRNQPQH
15,TRBV10-1,ASSPRVAGGQYNEQF
12,TRBV9,ASSVEGGNQPQH
11,TRBV27,ASRTRGTGELF
13,TRBV5-1,ASSLGDPSGDTIY
13,TRBV27,ASSTRQGVTTEAF